This TCR beta chain was recorded in a study of T cell responses to AZD1222 COVID-19 vaccine. Points from the study as a whole: Dominant at 160-218 and 743-854, vaccine-associated CD4 TCRs also spanned spike. Spike-specific TCR breadth and depth were elevated following two AZD1222 doses. Only a handful of individuals given AZD1222 were seropositive at baseline.

A remark on this clone: What it recognizes is unknown.

Sequencing used immunoSEQ multiplex PCR; TCRdb keeps in-frame clones, though not all of them. The sample has 150,000 to 200,000 clones, about nine tenths seen once. The V gene's germline CDR1 is SGHVT and CDR2 SQSDAQ. The CDR3 spans 16 residues. The V gene lost 3 bases and the J gene lost 3 bases, with 15 bases spanning the gap. The chain recombines TRBV7-4 with TRBJ1-3; D is unclear. The sequences come from peripheral blood, collected on day 0 of AZD1222 vaccination. This TCR was recovered from an adult in good health. The CDR3: CASSLSRVKGGNTIYF. The CDR3 DNA follows: TGTGCCAGCAGCTTGTCGAGAGTCAAGGGTGGAAACACCATATATTTT.